The sequence of this T cell receptor (beta chain) was determined in a study of cytomegalovirus exposure and HLA in healthy donors. On the study more broadly: Earlier, 110 million or so unique TCR beta sequences were recovered from 200 million or so T cells by an analysis. Study-level results: A previous analysis found most TCR beta V segments productive roughly 90% or roughly 30% of the time. Evidence from a later analysis indicated that most CMV-associated TCR beta chains looked HLA-restricted. Likely technical artifact: a cluster of highly shared sequence variants.

This clone was seen only a few times. Its antigen is unidentified. Germline V gene data show CDR1 as LGHNT and CDR2 as FRNRAP. V lost 8 bases, J lost 1 base, and 5 bases lay in between. The length of the CDR3 is 11 residues. Researchers ran the PCR with 60 Vbeta and 13 Jbeta primers. The table came from immunoSEQ multiplex PCR; TCRdb's copy has only in-frame clones and leaves some out. The table records roughly 140,000 clones, 60% to 80% of them present only once. This clonotype was sampled from a middle-aged woman in good health and CMV-seropositive. Sequencing input: PBMCs. The chain carries TRBV12-5 and TRBJ1-1, with D uncertain. The CDR3 DNA reads TGTGCTAGTCAGAAGAACACTGAAGCTTTCTTT. This gives the protein CASQKNTEAFF.